The subject of this entry is one TCR beta chain. Antigen: not known. The data derive from a study of T cell responses to AZD1222 COVID-19 vaccine. Study summary: Second-dose intervals near 4 or 12 weeks were combined.

TCRdb's table, derived via immunoSEQ multiplex PCR, lists solely in-frame clones and lacks some. The table includes more than 150,000 clones, around 89% detected once. General observations from the study: Researchers took repertoire samples only after the peak T cell response had come. Among those given AZD1222, only five to seven were seropositive at baseline. Per reports, nearly half of all spike-specific TCRs target regions that are unmutated in variants.

Source: peripheral blood, taken on day 0 of AZD1222 vaccination. The TCR originated in an adult in good health.

CDR3 DNA sequence: TGCGCCAGCAGCTTGGGAAGACAGGGGCCCAGCGAGCAGTACTTC. As protein: CASSLGRQGPSEQYF. The genes are TRBV5-1 and TRBJ2-7; 8 positions agree with TRBD1. Germline CDR1 reads SGHRS; CDR2 reads YFSETQ. The V gene end was trimmed by 0 bases and the J gene end by 6 bases; junction bases not matched to a gene: 8. CDR3 length: 15 residues.